A single sample is the source of the 14 T cell receptor beta chains below, sequenced in a study of cytotoxic CD8 clonotypes in ibrutinib-treated CLL (dated by TCRdb to the early 2020s). To prepare the library, the immunoSEQ multiplex PCR assay was applied. TCRdb obtained this table from immuneACCESS and retained in-frame rearrangements with V and J assigned. These tables miss some clones; where compared with another copy, unresolved V genes account for less than half of the shortfall, and the remainder is unexplained. Counted in this sample were fewer than 25,000 clones; roughly four fifths of them appeared once. The ten largest clones take up approximately 6.9% of the sample. The source material was PBMCs, sampled before ibrutinib treatment. These receptors were taken from a human donor with chronic lymphocytic leukemia.

The chain combines TRBV7-8 with TRBJ2-7; the match to TRBD2 covers 9 bases. Germline-derived CDR1 and CDR2 are SGHVS and FQNEAQ. The junction had 12 bases not matched to a gene; V was cut back by 4 bases and J by 5 bases. The CDR3 is made up of 16 amino acids. CDR3 sequence: CASSSDRPAGGDEQYF. The CDR3 DNA reads as TGTGCCAGCAGCTCAGATCGACCGGCGGGAGGGGACGAGCAGTACTTC.

Only a few counts were recorded for this clone. The chain couples TRBV11-2 to TRBJ2-3, with D unclear. This CDR3 region has 16 residues. Trimming stripped 0 bases from V and 0 bases from J, with 10 bases between. Germline assignment: CDR1 SGHAT and CDR2 FQNNGV. The CDR3, as DNA: TGTGCCAGCAGCTTAGAAGCTCTTAGTAGCACAGATACGCAGTATTTT. This encodes CASSLEALSSTDTQYF.

J is TRBJ2-1 and V is TRBV7-6; possible D gene TRBD2, 7 bases. This CDR3 spans 14 amino acids. V lost 0 bases, J lost 8 bases, and 11 bases lay in between. Germline CDR1 is SGHVS and CDR2 is FNYEAQ. Written as DNA, the CDR3 is TGTGCCAGCAGCTTAGCGGGGGGGCAGGATGAGCAGTTCTTC. Translating gives CASSLAGGQDEQFF.

The sample holds one count of this clone. V is TRBV14 and J is TRBJ1-2; TRBD1 matches 8 bases. The CDR3 length is 14 residues. After removal of 3 bases from V and 6 bases from J, the junction contained 6 bases not matched to a gene. Looked up from germline, CDR1 is SGHDN and CDR2 is FVKESK. In DNA form, the CDR3 reads TGTGCCAGCAGCCACACACAGGGGGGAAATGGCTACACCTTC. Residues: CASSHTQGGNGYTF. The full variable domain, rest sourced from reference TRBV14 and TRBJ1-2, is EAGVTQFPSHSVIEKGQTVTLRCDPISGHDNLYWYRRVMGKEIKFLLHFVKESKQDESGMPNNRFLAERTGGTYSTLKVQPAELEDSGVYFCASSHTQGGNGYTFGSGTRLTVV.

The chain joins TRBV11-3 to TRBJ2-2, with 8 bases fitting TRBD1. The CDR3 runs to 15 residues. Germline trimming cut 5 bases from V and 7 bases from J; bases unmatched to any gene: 9. The germline CDR1 and CDR2 sequences are SGHNT and YENEEA. The CDR3 nucleotides are TGTGCCAGCAGCCCCCGGCAGGGGGCAGGCGGGGAGCTGTTTTTT. Amino acid sequence: CASSPRQGAGGELFF.

The V and J genes are TRBV30 and TRBJ1-1, with TRBD1 matching 9 bases. Germline-derived CDR1 and CDR2 are GTSNPN and SVGIG (reference sequence). CDR3 length: 16 residues. The ends lost 3 bases at V and 5 bases at J; junction bases unmatched: 13. The CDR3 region is CAWRDLDRGRQTEAFF. The CDR3 DNA follows: TGTGCCTGGAGGGATCTGGACAGGGGACGTCAGACTGAAGCTTTCTTT.

This chain connects TRBV5-1 to TRBJ2-1; possibly TRBD1 or TRBD2 for D (5 bases each). Germline assignment: CDR1 SGHRS and CDR2 YFSETQ. This CDR3 is 16 amino acids long. V was cut by 0 bases and J by 2 bases, with 12 bases left in between. The CDR3 loop reads CASSLVGTETYNEQFF. The CDR3 coding sequence is TGCGCCAGCAGCTTGGTTGGGACGGAAACCTACAATGAGCAGTTCTTC.

This clone was detected only a few times. This sequence joins TRBV6-5 and TRBJ2-7; 7 bases match TRBD1. V lost 5 bases, J lost 5 bases, and 6 bases stayed unmatched. The germline CDR1 and CDR2 sequences are MNHEY and SVGAGI. CDR3 size: 13 residues. The CDR3 DNA reads as TGTGCCAGCAGTAGACAGGGTCACGACGAGCAGTACTTC. It yields the protein CASSRQGHDEQYF.

This clone was detected a few times. The gene calls are TRBV19 and TRBJ1-4; TRBD1 agrees at 10 bases. After removal of 10 bases from V and 5 bases from J, the junction contained 4 bases not matched to a gene. CDR1 and CDR2 (germline): LNHDA, SQIVND (reference sequence). The CDR3 length is 13 residues. The CDR3 DNA reads TGTGCCATGGCGGACAGGGGGAATGAAAAACTGTTTTTT. Its protein is CAMADRGNEKLFF.

The CDR3 sequence is CASSEYRAYGYTF. CDR3 nucleotides: TGTGCCAGCAGTGAATATAGGGCCTATGGCTACACCTTC. The chain has TRBV25-1 and TRBJ1-2; D remains unclear. Deletions cut 0 bases from V and 4 bases from J, with 6 bases between. CDR3 length: 13 amino acids. CDR1 and CDR2 (germline): MGHDK, SYGVNS.

The rearrangement joins TRBV9 to TRBJ1-1; D call uncertain. Looked up from germline, CDR1 is SGDLS and CDR2 is YYNGEE. This CDR3 has 15 residues. V lost 0 bases to trimming and J lost 2 bases, with 11 bases between them. For the CDR3, the DNA is TGTGCCAGCAGCGTAGAGCCAGCTACTAACACTGAAGCTTTCTTT. This gives the protein CASSVEPATNTEAFF.

In this sample, this clone turned up a few times. The J gene is TRBJ1-1, the V gene TRBV19; 8 bases fit TRBD1. Per the germline V gene, CDR1 is LNHDA and CDR2 is SQIVND (reference sequence). V dropped 2 bases and J dropped 10; count of bases not matched to a gene: 6. The CDR3 totals 13 residues. CDR3 region: CASSIRGTGGAFF. CDR3 bases: TGTGCCAGTAGTATACGAGGAACAGGGGGAGCTTTCTTT.

The V gene is TRBV7-6, the J gene TRBJ1-5; 7 bases are shared with TRBD1. The germline V gene encodes CDR1 SGHVS and CDR2 FNYEAQ. The junction had 5 bases not matched to a gene; V was cut back by 1 base and J by 5 bases. The CDR3 is 15 residues long. CDR3 sequence (DNA): TGTGCCAGCAGCTTAGTGAGGGGACAGCATCAGCCCCAGCATTTT. Translating gives CASSLVRGQHQPQHF.

The J gene is TRBJ2-7, the V gene TRBV28, with 8 bases fitting TRBD1. V was pared by 6 bases and J by 1 base, with 5 bases of the junction left unmatched. CDR3 size: 14 residues. The germline V gene has CDR1 MDHEN and CDR2 SYDVKM. The chain's CDR3 is CASRSWDRSYEQYF. The CDR3, as DNA: TGTGCCAGCAGGAGCTGGGACAGGTCCTACGAGCAGTACTTC.